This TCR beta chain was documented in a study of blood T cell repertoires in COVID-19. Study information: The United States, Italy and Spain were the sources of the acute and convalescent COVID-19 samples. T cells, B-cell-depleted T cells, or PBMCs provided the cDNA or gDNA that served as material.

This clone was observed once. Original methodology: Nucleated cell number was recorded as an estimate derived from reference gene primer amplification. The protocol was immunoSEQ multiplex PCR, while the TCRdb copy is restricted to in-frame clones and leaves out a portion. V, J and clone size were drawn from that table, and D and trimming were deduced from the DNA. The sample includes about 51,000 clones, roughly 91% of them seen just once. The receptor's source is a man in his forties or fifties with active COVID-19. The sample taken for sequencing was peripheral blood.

The CDR3 nucleotides are TGTGCCAGCAGCCATCAGAAAAGGGACAGGTACTACGAGCAGTACTTC. Its translation is CASSHQKRDRYYEQYF. The V gene is TRBV3-1 (or the pseudogene TRBV3-2), the J gene TRBJ2-7; 8 bases are shared with TRBD1. The germline gives CDR1 LGHDT, CDR2 YNNKEL (reference sequence). V lost 3 bases and J lost 3; bases outside the gene matches: 10. CDR3 length: 16 residues.